These 2 T cell receptor beta chains originate from one sample sequenced in a study of siplizumab effects on memory and regulatory T cells. Assay used: immunoSEQ multiplex PCR; TCRdb lists only in-frame clones, some missing. The data contain roughly 100,000 clones, about 92% of them seen just once; the ten biggest clones take up approximately 0.3%. Sequencing input: CD4+ T cells sorted from blood. These receptors all stem from a human donor in good health.

This rearrangement joins TRBV6-5 to TRBJ2-2; either TRBD1 or TRBD2 may supply D (5 bases each). The length of the CDR3 is 16 residues. V was clipped by 2 bases and J by 0 bases, with 10 bases between them. The V gene's germline CDR1 is MNHEY and CDR2 SVGAGI. CDR3 sequence: CASSYRGAANTGELFF. The CDR3 DNA reads TGTGCCAGCAGTTACCGAGGGGCAGCGAACACCGGGGAGCTGTTTTTT.

This chain links TRBV4-1 with TRBJ1-4, with TRBD1 as a possible D gene (5 bases). This CDR3 spans 15 amino acids. The germline V gene encodes CDR1 MGHRA and CDR2 YSYEKL. V was clipped by 3 bases and J by 4 bases, with 12 bases between them. CDR3 amino acids: CASSQHQGVNEKLFF. CDR3 in DNA: TGCGCCAGCAGCCAGCATCAGGGAGTTAATGAAAAACTGTTTTTT.